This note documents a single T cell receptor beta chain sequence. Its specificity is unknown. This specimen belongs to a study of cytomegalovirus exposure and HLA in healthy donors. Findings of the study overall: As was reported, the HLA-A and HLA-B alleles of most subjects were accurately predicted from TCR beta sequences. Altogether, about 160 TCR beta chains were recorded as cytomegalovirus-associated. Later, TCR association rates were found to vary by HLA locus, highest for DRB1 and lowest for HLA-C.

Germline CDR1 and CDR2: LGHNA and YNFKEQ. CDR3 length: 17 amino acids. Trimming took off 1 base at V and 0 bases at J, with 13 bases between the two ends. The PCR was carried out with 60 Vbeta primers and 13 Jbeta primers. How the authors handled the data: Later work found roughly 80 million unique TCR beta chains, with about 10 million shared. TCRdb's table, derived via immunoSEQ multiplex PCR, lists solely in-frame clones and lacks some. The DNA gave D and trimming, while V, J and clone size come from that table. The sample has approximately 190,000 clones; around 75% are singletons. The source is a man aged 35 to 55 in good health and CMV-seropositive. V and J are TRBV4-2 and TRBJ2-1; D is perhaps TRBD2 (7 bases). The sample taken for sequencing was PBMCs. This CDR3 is CASSQGRGRSSYNEQFF. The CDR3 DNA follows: TGTGCCAGCAGCCAAGGGCGGGGGCGTAGCTCCTACAATGAGCAGTTCTTC.